Shown below are 4 T cell receptor delta chains from a single sample sequenced in a study of γδ T cells in repeated Plasmodium falciparum infection. TCRdb processed the multiplex PCR reads again with the CATT caller. Here the sample spans 75,000 to 100,000 delta-chain clones, more than 1.4% being singletons. Flow sorting of PBMC yielded separate Vgamma9/Vdelta2+ and Vdelta2-negative gammadelta T cell populations for bulk repertoire analysis. Sequencing input: gamma-delta T cells from blood. The receptors here all came from a pool of human donors (malaria-infected and uninfected, not separated).

Concerning this clone: A far larger clone is one base from this, pointing to a likely read error. This CDR3 is also generated by other DNA sequences in the sample. The V gene is TRDV1, the J gene TRDJ1; 9 bases align to TRDD3. Germline lookup yields CDR1 TSWWSYY and CDR2 QGS. The CDR3 totals 20 residues. CDR3 region: CALGASSWGYVDWYTDKLIF. CDR3 sequence (DNA): TGTGCTCTCGGGGCTTCCTCCTGGGGATACGTGGATTGGTACACCGATAAACTCATCTTT.

Comment on this clone: The protein in TCRdb stems from a much larger clone and differs at residue 21 from this DNA's translation, likely a read error; here the protein is translated from the DNA. This chain links TRDV3 with TRDJ1; 8 bases fit TRDD2. The J gene, left out of TCRdb, was set here by checking the DNA against germline. The CDR3 has 26 residues. Trimming at V came to 0 bases and at J to 3 bases, leaving 42 bases not matched to a gene. Germline values: CDR1 TVYSNPD, CDR2 GDNSRS (reference sequence). The CDR3 protein is CAFSSVHTSYTRRVDIPRYDADKLIF. The DNA for the CDR3 is TGTGCCTTTAGCTCCGTCCATACTTCCTACACACGGAGGGTGGACATACCCAGATATGACGCCGATAAACTCATCTTT.

In regard to this clone: A far larger clone is only one base removed, so a read error is likely. At the DNA level, this CDR3 is encoded by other sequences in the same sample as well. V gene TRDV1 combines with J gene TRDJ1; D possibly corresponds to TRDD3 (6 bases). No J gene is reported in TCRdb; it was inferred here by comparing the DNA with germline. CDR1 and CDR2 (germline): TSWWSYY, QGS. The CDR3 extends over 18 amino acids. The V end was cut by 3 bases, the J end by 3 bases, with 23 bases between. The CDR3 nucleotides are TGTGCTCTTGGGGAGAGTCGGGTACGTTTGGGGATTCCCGATAAACTCATCTTT. Residues: CALGESRVRLGIPDKLIF.

This clone was recorded a few times. The protein given by TCRdb reflects a much larger clone and differs at residue 8 from this DNA's translation, likely from a read error; the protein shown is the DNA's translation. V usage is TRDV1 and J usage is TRDJ1; 10 bases align to TRDD3. TCRdb supplies no J gene; here it was assigned by aligning the nucleotide sequence to germline. This CDR3 is 29 amino acids long. The J segment lost 1 base and the V segment lost 5 bases, leaving 46 bases of the junction unmatched. From germline, CDR1 is TSWWSYY and CDR2 QGS. Written as DNA, the CDR3 is TGTGCTCTTGGGAAAAAAAAGGAGACCGCCCTTTCTGGTCGTATCGTGGGGGATACCCCGTGGGTTGGCACCGATAAACTCATCTTT. It is translated as CALGKKKETALSGRIVGDTPWVGTDKLIF.